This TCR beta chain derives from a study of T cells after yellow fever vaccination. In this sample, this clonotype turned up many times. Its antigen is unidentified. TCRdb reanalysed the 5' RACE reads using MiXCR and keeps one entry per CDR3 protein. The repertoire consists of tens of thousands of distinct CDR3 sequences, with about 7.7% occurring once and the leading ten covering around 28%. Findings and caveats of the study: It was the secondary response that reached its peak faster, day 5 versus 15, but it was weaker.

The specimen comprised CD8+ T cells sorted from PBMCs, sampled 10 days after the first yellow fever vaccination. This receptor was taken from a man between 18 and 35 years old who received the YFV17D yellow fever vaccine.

The CDR3: CASSQERQGYNEQFF. CDR3 in DNA: TGCGCCAGCAGCCAAGAACGACAGGGCTACAATGAGCAGTTCTTC. This chain links TRBV4-1 with TRBJ2-1, with 7 bases that match TRBD1. Germline V gene lookup returns CDR1 MGHRA and CDR2 YSYEKL. The CDR3 length is 15 residues. Unmatched junction bases numbered 2, after V lost 0 bases and J lost 3 bases.